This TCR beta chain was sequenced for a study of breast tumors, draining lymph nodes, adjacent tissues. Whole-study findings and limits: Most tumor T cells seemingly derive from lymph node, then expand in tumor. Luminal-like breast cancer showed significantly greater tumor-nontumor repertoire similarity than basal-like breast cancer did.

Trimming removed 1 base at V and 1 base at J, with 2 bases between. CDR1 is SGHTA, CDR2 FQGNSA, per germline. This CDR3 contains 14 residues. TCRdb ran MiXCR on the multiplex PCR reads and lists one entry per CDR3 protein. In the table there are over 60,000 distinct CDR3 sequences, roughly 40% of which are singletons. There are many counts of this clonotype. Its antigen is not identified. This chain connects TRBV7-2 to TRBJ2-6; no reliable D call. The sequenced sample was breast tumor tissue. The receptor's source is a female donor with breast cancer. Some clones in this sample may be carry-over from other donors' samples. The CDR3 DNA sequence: TGTGCCAGCAGCTTAGGATCTGGGGCCAACGTCCTGACTTTC. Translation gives CASSLGSGANVLTF.